Presented here are 29 T cell receptor beta chains from one specimen sequenced in a study of blood T cells in healthy people across ages. The use of a sample-barcoded 5' primer and a J-beta primer mix characterized a second PCR of roughly 6 to 12 cycles. TCRdb ran MiXCR on the 5' RACE reads and lists one entry per CDR3 protein. Among about 1,500,000 distinct CDR3 sequences listed, 42% were seen once. Sequences were obtained from blood. Every receptor here comes from a woman between 18 and 30 years old in good health.

Regarding this clonotype: This may be a read error: a much more frequent sequence differs by one nucleotide. The V call is TRBV29-1, the J call TRBJ2-3; D ambiguous. Germline V gene sequence: CDR1 SQVTM, CDR2 ANQGSEA. CDR3 size: 12 residues. V lost 7 bases and J 1 base, leaving 9 bases between the germline ends. CDR3 in DNA: TGCAGCGCCGACGCGGGCACAGATACGCAGTATTTT. Protein: CSADAGTDTQYF.

The chain combines TRBV7-2 with TRBJ2-5; D is ambiguous. Germline V lookup: CDR1 SGHTA, CDR2 FQGNSA. The CDR3 consists of 14 residues. V was shortened by 5 bases and J by 11 bases, with 21 bases between the two germline ends. Written as DNA, the CDR3 is TGTGCCAGCAGCGCCGGCCGGCCCCCAAATGAGCAGTACTTC. Its translation: CASSAGRPPNEQYF.

This clonotype was seen just once. This sequence joins TRBV5-1 and TRBJ1-1; D possibly corresponds to TRBD1 (5 bases). V was cut by 0 bases and J by 5 bases, with 14 bases left in between. The germline gives CDR1 SGHRS, CDR2 YFSETQ. The CDR3 runs to 15 residues. The CDR3 DNA is TGCGCCAGCAGCTTGGGGTCGGGGCCGGGGACTGAAGCTTTCTTT. Translating gives CASSLGSGPGTEAFF.

The chain links TRBV7-9 to TRBJ2-1, with D hard to call. This CDR3 comprises 15 residues. V lost 4 bases to trimming and J lost 8 bases, with 18 bases between them. Germline V gene sequence: CDR1 SEHNR, CDR2 FQNEAQ (reference sequence). As DNA, the CDR3 is TGTGCCAGCAGCTCCGGAGAAGGGTGGACGGATGAGCAGTTCTTC. Its protein product is CASSSGEGWTDEQFF.

V and J are TRBV9 and TRBJ1-1; 11 positions match TRBD1. The CDR3 is 17 amino acids. CDR1 and CDR2 (germline): SGDLS, YYNGEE. Germline trimming cut 3 bases from V and 1 base from J; bases unmatched to any gene: 8. The CDR3 here is CASSDNRDRGSNTEAFF. In DNA form, the CDR3 reads TGTGCCAGCAGCGATAACCGGGACAGGGGGTCGAACACTGAAGCTTTCTTT.

This clonotype has only a few counts. This chain joins TRBV27 and TRBJ1-2; 10 bases line up with TRBD1. The ends lost 5 bases at V and 3 bases at J; junction bases unmatched: 6. The germline CDR1 and CDR2 sequences are MNHEY and SMNVEV (reference sequence). The CDR3 is 15 residues long. Here the CDR3 reads CASSKTGGSYYGYTF. CDR3 coding DNA: TGTGCCAGCAGTAAGACAGGGGGCTCTTACTATGGCTACACCTTC.

The CDR3 loop reads CASSFLAGGGTDTQYF. The CDR3 region has the DNA TGTGCCAGCAGTTTCCTAGCGGGGGGGGGCACAGATACGCAGTATTTT. The chain employs TRBV12-3 or TRBV12-4 and TRBJ2-3, with TRBD2 matching 12 bases. The CDR3 totals 16 residues. J lost 1 base, V lost 3 bases, and 2 bases had no gene match.

This clonotype was picked up many times. The chain couples TRBV9 to TRBJ2-7; 7 bases are a match to TRBD1. CDR1 is SGDLS and CDR2 is YYNGEE in the germline V gene. The CDR3 sequence is 14 residues long. The V and J ends lost 0 bases and 4 bases, in that order; junction bases with no gene match: 4. CDR3 bases: TGTGCCAGCAGCGTAGCCGGACAGGCGTACGAGCAGTACTTC. As protein: CASSVAGQAYEQYF.

This clonotype was observed a few times. The chain links TRBV3-1 to TRBJ2-7, with TRBD1 matching over 8 bases. CDR3 length equals 17 residues. With V trimmed by 3 bases and J by 3 bases, 13 bases remained unmatched. In germline, CDR1 is LGHDT, CDR2 YNNKEL (reference sequence). CDR3 region: CASSHSLDRATSYEQYF. The CDR3 DNA is TGTGCCAGCAGCCATTCCCTGGACAGGGCCACGAGCTACGAGCAGTACTTC.

In this sample, this clonotype turned up a few times. The chain carries TRBV9 and TRBJ1-2, with 7 bases identical to TRBD1. CDR1 is SGDLS, CDR2 YYNGEE, per germline. This CDR3 spans 15 amino acids. V lost 0 bases, J lost 4 bases, and 6 bases stayed unmatched. CDR3 loop: CASSVGKTGSYGYTF. CDR3 in DNA: TGTGCCAGCAGCGTAGGAAAGACAGGGAGCTATGGCTACACCTTC. Full variable domain (missing parts from reference TRBV9 and TRBJ1-2): DSGVTQTPKHLITATGQRVTLRCSPRSGDLSVYWYQQSLDQGLQFLIQYYNGEERAKGNILERFSAQQFPDLHSELNLSSLELGDSALYFCASSVGKTGSYGYTFGSGTRLTVV.

The table lists this clonotype with a few counts. CDR3 protein: CASSVDTQSGYTF. CDR3 coding DNA: TGCGCCAGCAGTGTCGACACCCAAAGCGGCTACACCTTC. The chain recombines TRBV10-1 with TRBJ1-2; no firm D call. The CDR3 consists of 13 residues. Germline V lookup: CDR1 WNHNN, CDR2 SYGVQD (reference sequence). The V end was cut by 4 bases, the J end by 8 bases, with 14 bases between.

This chain connects TRBV5-6 to TRBJ2-3, with 8 bases aligning to TRBD2. CDR1 is SGHDT, CDR2 YYEEEE, per germline. V shed 1 base, J shed 6 bases, and the junction held 7 bases outside the gene matches. The CDR3 has 15 residues. CDR3 residues: CASSLSRGVSDTQYF. As DNA, the CDR3 is TGTGCCAGCAGCTTGTCGCGGGGGGTTTCGGATACGCAGTATTTT.

This clonotype was detected only a few times. The V and J genes are TRBV7-2 and TRBJ2-5; D unclear. Looked up from germline, CDR1 is SGHTA and CDR2 is FQGNSA. The CDR3 covers 15 residues. The V end lost 1 base, the J end lost 4 bases, and 13 bases lay between the germline ends. CDR3: CASSLETYFTETQYF. The CDR3 DNA is TGTGCCAGCAGCTTAGAGACGTACTTTACAGAGACCCAGTACTTC.

The chain carries TRBV11-2 and TRBJ2-3; D tentatively reads TRBD1 or TRBD2 (6 bases each). V lost 5 bases and J lost 3, with 15 bases in between. The CDR3 totals 15 residues. Germline CDR1 SGHAT, CDR2 FQNNGV. Here the CDR3 DNA reads TGTGCCAGCAGCCCCAGATTAGGGGGGACAGATACGCAGTATTTT. The encoded protein is CASSPRLGGTDTQYF.

This clonotype occurred a few times. The gene calls are TRBV21-1 and TRBJ1-2; the table assigns TRBD1, which was not confirmed against the DNA. TRBV21-1 is a known pseudogene. The CDR3 is made up of 16 amino acids. CDR3 sequence: CASSKGTGGKIYGYTF. The CDR3 region has the DNA TGTGCCAGCAGCAAAGGGACAGGGGGGAAGATTTATGGCTACACCTTC.

J is TRBJ2-7 and V is TRBV4-1, with no clear D. Germline values: CDR1 MGHRA, CDR2 YSYEKL. This CDR3 contains 15 residues. The V and J ends lost 0 bases and 0 bases respectively, with 9 bases between them. For the CDR3, the DNA is TGCGCCAGCAGCCAAGATTCGCGGATCTCCTACGAGCAGTACTTC. It codes for CASSQDSRISYEQYF.

The chain employs TRBV24-1 and TRBJ1-1; the D gene is possibly TRBD1 (6 bases). Germline loops: CDR1 KGHDR, CDR2 SFDVKD. The CDR3 sequence is 13 residues long. The V end was cut by 3 bases, the J end by 3 bases, with 7 bases between. The CDR3 sequence is CATSDAGDTEAFF. DNA of the CDR3: TGTGCCACCAGTGATGCAGGGGACACTGAAGCTTTCTTT.

V and J are TRBV2 and TRBJ2-1, with TRBD2 matching over 11 bases. Per the germline V gene, CDR1 is SNHLY and CDR2 is FYNNEI. The length of the CDR3 is 16 residues. The V gene end was trimmed by 6 bases and the J gene end by 5 bases; junction bases not matched to a gene: 9. Here the CDR3 reads CASRQGLADFDNEQFF. CDR3 DNA sequence: TGTGCCAGCAGACAGGGACTAGCGGATTTCGACAATGAGCAGTTCTTC.

The chain joins TRBV12-3 or TRBV12-4 to TRBJ1-2; D unclear. The CDR3 has 13 residues. The germline V and J ends were trimmed by 3 bases and 4 bases, with 9 bases remaining between them. The CDR3 region has the DNA TGTGCCAGCAGTTTGGCAGCGCTCTATGGCTACACCTTC. It specifies CASSLAALYGYTF.

This clonotype showed up just once. This chain links TRBV18 with TRBJ2-7; D assignment may be TRBD1 or TRBD2 (5 bases each). Germline lookup yields CDR1 KGHSH and CDR2 LQKENI. CDR3 length equals 15 residues. The V and J ends lost 6 bases and 5 bases respectively, with 20 bases between them. Here the CDR3 DNA reads TGTGCCAGCTCCCGGAACACGGTGGGGGTAGACGAGCAGTACTTC. Translation: CASSRNTVGVDEQYF.

The rearrangement joins TRBV5-5 to TRBJ1-2; D unclear. The CDR3 consists of 14 residues. Trimming removed 3 bases from V and 0 bases from J, with 9 bases in between. Germline V gene data show CDR1 as SGHKS and CDR2 as YYEKEE (reference sequence). The CDR3 reads CASSWVGANYGYTF. CDR3 nucleotide sequence: TGTGCCAGCAGCTGGGTCGGGGCTAACTATGGCTACACCTTC. Filled out from reference TRBV5-5 and TRBJ1-2, the complete variable domain reads DAGVTQSPTHLIKTRGQQVTLRCSPISGHKSVSWYQQVLGQGPQFIFQYYEKEERGRGNFPDRFSARQFPNYSSELNVNALLLGDSALYLCASSWVGANYGYTFGSGTRLTVV.

This clonotype has just a few counts. The chain links TRBV9 to TRBJ2-1; the D gene is possibly TRBD1 (6 bases). Judging by the DNA end, TRBJ2-7 fits better; the J call may be wrong. Germline V lookup: CDR1 SGDLS, CDR2 YYNGEE. This CDR3 comprises 14 residues. In nucleotides, the CDR3 is TGTGCCAGCAGCCAAAGGGGGTCCTACAATGAGCAGTACTTC. Protein sequence: CASSQRGSYNEQYF.

The rearrangement links TRBV9 to TRBJ2-2; D is perhaps TRBD2 (5 bases). The CDR3 consists of 15 residues. The V and J ends lost 4 bases and 5 bases respectively, with 15 bases between them. CDR1 is SGDLS, CDR2 YYNGEE, per germline. CDR3 residues: CASSMTGSDTGELFF. The CDR3 nucleotides are TGTGCCAGCAGCATGACGGGGAGCGATACCGGGGAGCTGTTTTTT. The variable domain in full, with the rest retrieved from reference TRBV9 and TRBJ2-2, is DSGVTQTPKHLITATGQRVTLRCSPRSGDLSVYWYQQSLDQGLQFLIQYYNGEERAKGNILERFSAQQFPDLHSELNLSSLELGDSALYFCASSMTGSDTGELFFGEGSRLTVL.

In the case of this clonotype: Since a much larger clone is just one base distant, this may be a read error. The CDR3 protein is CASSSPTGRNEAFF. CDR3 DNA: TGCGCCAGCAGCTCCCCGACCGGGAGGAATGAAGCTTTCTTT. V is TRBV4-1 and J is TRBJ1-1; no reliable D call. The V and J ends lost 5 bases and 7 bases respectively, with 17 bases between them. The CDR3 sequence is 14 residues long. Germline lookup yields CDR1 MGHRA and CDR2 YSYEKL.

This clonotype has a single count. The rearrangement uses TRBV12-3 or TRBV12-4 and TRBJ2-7; maybe TRBD2 (7 bases). The J call may be incorrect, as the DNA end agrees better with TRBJ2-5. The CDR3 extends over 13 amino acids. CDR3 nucleotide sequence: TGTGCCAGCAGTGTTCAGGGGAGGGGGACCCAGTACTTC. It specifies CASSVQGRGTQYF.

V gene TRBV27 combines with J gene TRBJ2-3; D is unclear. Trimming took 6 bases from V and 3 from J, leaving 13 bases between them. Germline V CDR1 and CDR2: MNHEY, SMNVEV (reference sequence). CDR3 length equals 14 residues. CDR3 coding DNA: TGTGCCAGCAGGACGATAGGGAAAACAGATACGCAGTATTTT. This sequence encodes CASRTIGKTDTQYF.

The rearrangement uses TRBV20-1 and TRBJ1-2; D gene ambiguous. CDR3 length equals 14 residues. The germline V and J ends were trimmed by 6 bases and 0 bases, with 14 bases remaining between them. The germline V gene encodes CDR1 DFQATT and CDR2 SNEGSKA (reference sequence). The CDR3 loop is CSARGLVPNYGYTF. CDR3 bases: TGCAGTGCCCGGGGTTTGGTCCCTAACTATGGCTACACCTTC.

At least ten counts were recorded for this clonotype. The gene calls are TRBV12-3 or TRBV12-4 and TRBJ1-2, with 8 positions matching TRBD1. Trimming at V came to 3 bases and at J to 4 bases, leaving 7 bases not matched to a gene. The CDR3 spans 15 residues. The CDR3, as DNA: TGTGCCAGCAGTTTCCAGGACAGGGAGGCCTATGGCTACACCTTC. As protein: CASSFQDREAYGYTF.

J is TRBJ2-1 and V is TRBV7-9; 9 bases fit TRBD2. The CDR3 covers 16 residues. Germline values: CDR1 SEHNR, CDR2 FQNEAQ (reference sequence). The junction had 6 bases not matched to a gene; V was cut back by 5 bases and J by 1 base. This CDR3 reads CASSPLAGESYNEQFF. The CDR3 DNA is TGTGCCAGCAGCCCGTTAGCGGGGGAGTCCTACAATGAGCAGTTCTTC.